This entry describes one T cell receptor beta chain. TCRdb's table, derived via immunoSEQ multiplex PCR, lists solely in-frame clones and lacks some. The data hold some 38,000 clones, with around 93% observed a single time. This entry belongs to a study of T cell changes during pregnancy in multiple sclerosis. The germline gives CDR1 MNHNY, CDR2 SVGAGI (reference sequence). V lost 7 bases, J lost 5 bases, and 11 bases lay in between. The CDR3 sequence is 12 residues long. This chain uses TRBV6-6 with TRBJ1-2; no clear D. The sequenced sample was CD4+ T cells from peripheral blood mononuclear cells, obtained in the third trimester of pregnancy. This TCR came from a female donor in good health, enrolled as a control in a pregnancy study. The CDR3 DNA sequence: TGTGCCAGCACCCCTGCAGGATATGGCTACACCTTC. The encoded protein is CASTPAGYGYTF.